The rows below give T cell receptor beta chains drawn from one sample of a study of OX40 agonist ivuxolimab in advanced cancers. TCRdb's table, derived via immunoSEQ multiplex PCR, lists solely in-frame clones and lacks some. The sample yields roughly 73,000 clones, 70% to 90% seen once. The sequenced sample was CD4+ or CD8+ T cells sorted from blood, obtained in a trial of the OX40 agonist ivuxolimab. These receptors were obtained from an adult with an advanced solid tumor such as melanoma, head and neck, liver or kidney cancer. Each CDR3 is given with its conserved first and last residue. The order of the fields is D gene, J gene, V gene, CDR3 DNA, CDR3 protein. A D gene is named only where the DNA matches it firmly.

TRBD1,TRBJ1-1,TRBV7-3,TGTGCCAGCAGTCTTACAGGGGCTGAAGCTTTCTTT,CASSLTGAEAFF
-,TRBJ1-5,TRBV5-1,TGCGCCAGCAGCTTGACCAGCAATCAGCCCCAGCATTTT,CASSLTSNQPQHF
TRBD1,TRBJ1-3,TRBV28,TGTGCCAGCAGTTCCGTTGGGACAGGGGCTGGAAACACCATATATTTT,CASSSVGTGAGNTIYF
-,TRBJ1-2,TRBV2,TGTGCCAGCAGATTTGGGGGGGCCGGCGGCTACACCTTC,CASRFGGAGGYTF
-,TRBJ2-1,TRBV28,TGTGCCAGCAGTTCCCCCTACAATGAGCAGTTCTTC,CASSSPYNEQFF
TRBD2,TRBJ2-1,TRBV4-1,TGCGCCAGCAGCCAAGACCATAGCGGGAGGGCACTCGAGCAGTTCTTC,CASSQDHSGRALEQFF
-,TRBJ1-5,TRBV4-3,TGCGCCAGCAGCCAAGGGGTAGTCAATCAGCCCCAGCATTTT,CASSQGVVNQPQHF
-,TRBJ2-7,TRBV6-1,TGTGCCAGCAGTGACAGGGCGAGGGAGCAGTACTTC,CASSDRAREQYF
-,TRBJ2-3,TRBV7-9,TGTGCCAGCGTAGTTTTGGATACGCAGTATTTT,CASVVLDTQYF
-,TRBJ1-2,TRBV7-2,TGTGCCAGCAGCTTGCCGGGCTCTTCAGCTAACTATGGCTACACCTTC,CASSLPGSSANYGYTF
-,TRBJ2-1,TRBV28,TGTGCCAGCAGTTTTCAGTCTGAGCAGTTCTTC,CASSFQSEQFF
-,TRBJ2-1,TRBV5-6,TGTGCCAGCAGCCGGGGGCAATACAATGAGCAGTTCTTC,CASSRGQYNEQFF
TRBD2,TRBJ2-3,TRBV19,TGTGCCAGTACCGACCGGGGCGGGAGGGCCACAGATACGCAGTATTTT,CASTDRGGRATDTQYF
-,TRBJ2-5,TRBV5-1,TGCGCCAGCAGCTTGCCTAGGGGACCGGGGGAGACCCAGTACTTC,CASSLPRGPGETQYF
-,TRBJ1-6,TRBV6-5,TGTGCCAGCAGTGCGTACAGCAATTCACCCCTCCACTTT,CASSAYSNSPLHF